Each of the 28 T cell receptor beta chains below was sequenced from the same sample in a study of esophageal squamous cell carcinoma under preoperative chemotherapy. Time point specified: before preoperative PTX-NDP chemotherapy. TCRdb recomputed calls from the PCR reads with MiXCR, one row per CDR3 protein. The table shows over 10,000 distinct CDR3 sequences, with approximately 51% occurring only once. The specimen was collected from a patient given preoperative chemotherapy. Every receptor here comes from a human donor with esophageal squamous cell carcinoma. The donor label of this sample is uncertain.

In its sample, this clonotype was seen a few times. Given a much more abundant clone one base away, this may be a read error. It is likely a read error, because the conserved phenylalanine at the end of the CDR3 is missing. The CDR3 nucleotides read TGTGCCAGCAGCCGGGACAGCTTCTCCTACAATGAGCAGTACTTA. Its protein product is CASSRDSFSYNEQYL. V and J are TRBV12-3 or TRBV12-4 and TRBJ2-1; 7 positions match TRBD1. TRBJ2-7 matches the DNA end more closely, so the J call is doubtful. The CDR3 extends over 15 amino acids.

The chain joins TRBV6-1 to TRBJ2-1; 8 nucleotides line up with TRBD2. Matching the DNA end better, TRBJ2-7 makes the J call doubtful. This CDR3 contains 13 residues. The V gene's germline CDR1 is MNHNS and CDR2 SASEGT. This chain's CDR3 is CASSDGRAYEQYF. The CDR3 coding sequence is TGTGCCAGCAGTGACGGGAGGGCCTACGAGCAGTACTTC.

This clonotype was observed once. This chain links TRBV6-1 with TRBJ2-2; 16 bases are a match to TRBD2. This CDR3 is 17 amino acids long. J was trimmed by 5 bases and V by 6 bases; bases with no gene match: 6. Germline V gene sequence: CDR1 MNHNS, CDR2 SASEGT. The CDR3 sequence is CASRGLAGGPLTGELFF. The CDR3 nucleotides are TGTGCCAGCAGGGGACTAGCGGGAGGGCCGCTTACCGGGGAGCTGTTTTTT.

As concerns this clonotype: No DNA is shown, since the ends of the CDR3 on it are uncertain; the CDR3 is the one TCRdb lists. This rearrangement joins TRBV6-5 to TRBJ2-3; TRBD1 is the table's D call, not checked against the DNA. Per germline, CDR1 MNHEY and CDR2 SVGAGI. Both ends counted, the CDR3 spans 15 residues. The CDR3: CASSWGRGAKDTQYF.

Remarks on this clonotype: The junction shows a germline mismatch at one end, possibly a read error. The V and J genes are TRBV6-1 and TRBJ2-3; D may be TRBD1 or TRBD2 (5 bases each). Per the germline V gene, CDR1 is MNHNS and CDR2 is SASEGT. CDR3 length: 16 amino acids. The chain's CDR3 is CASSESWGSSTDTQYF. The CDR3 coding sequence is TGTGCCAGCAGTGAATCGTGGGGGAGCTCCACAGACACGCAGTATTTT.

Points on this clonotype: Compared with germline, one end of the junction differs, possibly owing to a read error. The chain uses TRBV10-3 and TRBJ2-3; tentative D call: TRBD1 (5 bases). CDR1 is ENHRY, CDR2 SYGVKD, per germline. There are 12 residues in the CDR3. The chain's CDR3 is CAGLSGKNTQYF. CDR3 bases: TGTGCCGGGCTGTCAGGGAAAAATACGCAGTACTTT.

This chain uses TRBV6-1 with TRBJ2-1, with 7 bases that match TRBD1. The end of the DNA aligns better with TRBJ2-5, so the J call may be wrong. Germline CDR1 MNHNS, CDR2 SASEGT. CDR3 length: 15 residues. The CDR3 protein is CASSEALQGSETQYF. In DNA, the CDR3 is TGTGCCAGCAGTGAAGCGTTACAGGGGTCAGAGACCCAGTACTTC.

This chain links TRBV7-9 with TRBJ2-1; 12 positions agree with TRBD2. Germline CDR1 is SEHNR and CDR2 is FQNEAQ (reference sequence). This CDR3 spans 19 amino acids. Unmatched junction bases numbered 12, after V lost 5 bases and J lost 1 base. In DNA form, the CDR3 reads TGTGCCAGCAGCCCCCAACCTAGCGGGAGGGCCCGTTCCTACAATGAGCAGTTCTTC. Translated, it gives CASSPQPSGRARSYNEQFF.

As to this clonotype: An end of the junction differs from the germline gene, which may be a read error. The chain has TRBV11-3 and TRBJ2-1; D gene uncertain. CDR3 length: 16 amino acids. CDR1 and CDR2 from the germline V gene are SGHNT and YENEEA. CDR3 DNA sequence: TGTGCCAGCAGGGCCCTCCAGGCTGTGAGCACAGATGAGCAGTTCTTT. Amino acids: CASRALQAVSTDEQFF.

This chain links TRBV14 with TRBJ2-1; D remains ambiguous. V lost 3 bases, J lost 0 bases, and 12 bases lay in between. The CDR3 sequence is 16 residues long. Germline CDR1 SGHDN, CDR2 FVKESK. CDR3 sequence reads: CASSHHLRSSYNEQFF. CDR3 sequence (DNA): TGTGCCAGCAGCCATCACCTGAGAAGCTCCTACAATGAGCAGTTCTTC.

The V call is TRBV12-3 or TRBV12-4, the J call TRBJ2-1, with D unresolved. The CDR3 runs 18 residues. The ends were cut back, 0 bases at V and 3 bases at J, with 18 bases in the middle. The CDR3 spells CASSLAGSETAFYNEQFF. The CDR3 DNA is TGTGCCAGCAGTTTAGCGGGCTCAGAAACTGCCTTCTACAATGAGCAGTTCTTC.

The V and J genes are TRBV6-1 and TRBJ2-4; TRBD2 matches at 8 bases. TRBJ2-3 explains the end of the DNA better; the J call may be wrong. This CDR3 region has 15 residues. Germline loops: CDR1 MNHNS, CDR2 SASEGT. The CDR3 DNA is TGTGCCAGCAGTGTGGGTAGCGGGGCCACAGACATGCAGTATTTT. Its protein product is CASSVGSGATDMQYF.

V is TRBV11-2 and J is TRBJ2-1; D unresolved. Germline lookup yields CDR1 SGHAT and CDR2 FQNNGV. CDR3 length equals 13 residues. Trimming shortened V by 4 bases and J by 8 bases, and 12 bases separated the two germline ends. CDR3 nucleotide sequence: TGTGCCAGCAGCTCCAACGGCTTCGATGAGCAGTTCTTC. Translated: CASSSNGFDEQFF. Full variable domain (rest looked up from reference TRBV11-2 and TRBJ2-1): EAGVAQSPRYKIIEKRQSVAFWCNPISGHATLYWYQQILGQGPKLLIQFQNNGVVDDSQLPKDRFSAERLKGVDSTLKIQPAKLEDSAVYLCASSSNGFDEQFFGPGTRLTVL.

As concerns this clonotype: The junction does not match germline at one end; this may be a read error. The V and J genes are TRBV10-1 and TRBJ2-4; D tentatively fits TRBD1 or TRBD2 (8 bases each). The CDR3 sequence is 14 residues long. CDR1 and CDR2 from the germline V gene are WNHNN and SYGVQD (reference sequence). This CDR3 is CGSRGREAKDMQYF. The CDR3 bases are TGCGGCAGCAGGGGGCGGGAGGCCAAAGACATGCAGTACTTC.

This clonotype was picked up a small number of times. The chain couples TRBV6-1 to TRBJ2-6; perhaps TRBD1 as D (7 bases). Germline V lookup: CDR1 MNHNS, CDR2 SASEGT. The CDR3 covers 17 residues. The ends were cut back, 4 bases at V and 4 bases at J, with 17 bases in the middle. The DNA for the CDR3 is TGTGCCAGCAGTGCCCTAGCAGGGGGGACAGGGGCCAACGTCCTGACTTTC. Its translation: CASSALAGGTGANVLTF.

At least ten counts were recorded for this clonotype. The rearrangement uses TRBV7-9 and TRBJ2-3, with TRBD2 identical over 7 bases. This CDR3 has 15 residues. From germline, CDR1 is SEHNR and CDR2 FQNEAQ (reference sequence). V lost 5 bases to trimming and J lost 1 base; unmatched junction nucleotides: 6. CDR3 DNA: TGTGCCAGCAGCCCGTCTAGCGGCCGCACAGATACGCAGTATTTT. This gives the protein CASSPSSGRTDTQYF. The complete variable domain, with remaining parts taken from reference TRBV7-9 and TRBJ2-3, reads DTGVSQNPRHKITKRGQNVTFRCDPISEHNRLYWYRQTLGQGPEFLTYFQNEAQLEKSRLLSDRFSAERPKGSFSTLEIQRTEQGDSAMYLCASSPSSGRTDTQYFGPGTRLTVL.

This clonotype is medium-sized by share. The CDR3 reads CASSRREASGRHNEQFF. The CDR3 DNA reads as TGCGCCAGTAGTAGGCGAGAAGCAAGCGGGAGACACAATGAGCAGTTCTTC. The J gene is TRBJ2-1, the V gene TRBV10-1; 8 nucleotides match TRBD2. Germline V gene lookup returns CDR1 WNHNN and CDR2 SYGVQD (reference sequence). The V gene end was trimmed by 9 bases and the J gene end by 5 bases; junction bases not matched to a gene: 18. The CDR3 length is 17 residues.

A few counts support this clonotype. The chain recombines TRBV6-5 with TRBJ2-1; D call uncertain. Trimming took 6 bases from V and 7 from J, leaving 10 bases between them. Germline V lookup: CDR1 MNHEY, CDR2 SVGAGI. There are 12 residues in the CDR3. The CDR3 bases are TGTGCCAGCAGCTTCTCAGGAAATGAGCAGTTCTTC. Amino acid sequence: CASSFSGNEQFF.

As concerns this clonotype: One end of the junction fails to match germline, which may point to a read error. The chain uses TRBV6-1 and TRBJ2-3, with D perhaps matching TRBD2 (5 bases). The CDR3 is 15 residues long. Germline-derived CDR1 and CDR2 are MNHNS and SASEGT. The CDR3 DNA reads TGTGCCGGGAGTGAAGGGCGGCGTGACAAAGATACGCAGTATTTC. Residues: CAGSEGRRDKDTQYF.

A word on this clonotype: One end of the junction varies from germline; a read error may be responsible. V is TRBV6-1 and J is TRBJ2-1, with D possibly TRBD2 on 6 matching bases. This CDR3 region has 15 residues. Germline CDR1 is MNHNS and CDR2 is SASEGT. The CDR3 here is CASSVADVGYDEQFF. DNA for the CDR3: TGTGCCAGCAGTGTAGCGGACGTGGGCTACGATGAGCAGTTCTTC.

Concerning this clonotype itself: The junction and the germline gene differ at one end; a read error may be behind it. This sequence joins TRBV10-3 and TRBJ2-1, with 9 nucleotides matching TRBD1. Germline lookup yields CDR1 ENHRY and CDR2 SYGVKD. The CDR3 consists of 14 residues. The DNA of the CDR3 is TGTGCGGGGAGTGGGGACAGGGCCGAAGATACGCAGTATTTC. It specifies CAGSGDRAEDTQYF.

This clonotype was picked up many times. The chain couples TRBV7-3 to TRBJ2-1; 9 bases agree with TRBD1. CDR1 and CDR2 from the germline V gene are SGHTA and FQGTGA. The CDR3 has 12 residues. Trimming cost V 4 bases and J 9 bases; bases outside gene matches: 1. The CDR3 DNA reads TGTGCCAGCAGCTCGGACAGGGGTGAGCAGTTCTTC. It codes for CASSSDRGEQFF.

The V and J genes are TRBV6-1 and TRBJ2-3; D uncertain. There are 16 residues in the CDR3. Trimming took off 8 bases at V and 12 bases at J, with 30 bases between the two ends. Germline V gene lookup returns CDR1 MNHNS and CDR2 SASEGT. For the CDR3, the DNA is TGTGCCAGCCGCGAATCGTGGCTGAGCTACAAAAACATTCAGTATTTT. It yields the protein CASRESWLSYKNIQYF.

Worth noting for this clonotype: A junction boundary mismatches the germline segment, possibly from a read error. This chain joins TRBV7-6 and TRBJ2-1; 8 positions agree with TRBD1. The CDR3 is 15 residues long. Germline lookup yields CDR1 SGHVS and CDR2 FNYEAQ. CDR3 protein: CASSQPGGHNRELFF. The DNA for the CDR3 is TGTGCCAGCAGCCAACCAGGGGGCCACAACAGGGAGCTGTTTTTC. Full variable domain (remainder filled in from reference TRBV7-6 and TRBJ2-1): GAGVSQSPRYKVTKRGQDVALRCDPISGHVSLYWYRQALGQGPEFLTYFNYEAQQDKSGLPNDRFSAERPEGSISTLTIQRTEQRDSAMYRCASSQPGGHNRELFFGPGTRLTVL.

This clonotype is classed as medium-sized. V gene TRBV10-1 combines with J gene TRBJ2-3, with a weak D call TRBD2 (6 bases). This CDR3 comprises 15 residues. Germline-derived CDR1 and CDR2 are WNHNN and SYGVQD (reference sequence). Trimming shortened V by 6 bases and J by 2 bases, and 15 bases separated the two germline ends. The CDR3 loop reads CASSGGDSNTDTQYF. The CDR3 DNA sequence: TGCGCCAGCAGCGGAGGGGACTCAAACACAGATACGCAGTATTTT.

The V gene is TRBV6-1, the J gene TRBJ1-5, with a tentative D call TRBD1 (5 bases). Deletions cut 0 bases from V and 3 bases from J, with 12 bases between. The germline CDR1 and CDR2 sequences are MNHNS and SASEGT. This CDR3 spans 16 amino acids. The CDR3 spells CASSEARQISNQPQHF. CDR3 in DNA: TGTGCCAGCAGTGAAGCCCGACAGATCTCCAATCAGCCCCAGCATTTT.

This clonotype has ten or more counts. The rearrangement links TRBV11-2 to TRBJ2-1, with TRBD2 as a possible D gene (6 bases). TRBJ2-7 matches the DNA end more closely, so the J call is doubtful. Germline CDR1 is SGHAT and CDR2 is FQNNGV. The CDR3 has 15 amino acids. The CDR3 coding sequence is TGTGCCAGCAGCTTAGGGATAGCGGACTACAATGAGCAGTACTTC. It specifies CASSLGIADYNEQYF.

The chain joins TRBV7-2 to TRBJ2-7; either TRBD1 or TRBD2 may supply D (5 bases each). The J call is uncertain, as TRBJ2-1 better fits the DNA end. This CDR3 region has 14 residues. CDR1 is SGHTA and CDR2 is FQGNSA in the germline V gene. The chain's CDR3 is CASSYGHPGNEQFF. DNA for the CDR3: TGTGCCAGCAGCTATGGACACCCGGGGAATGAGCAGTTCTTC.